Detailed here is one T cell receptor beta chain. This clonotype has at least ten counts. Its antigen has not been determined. Per-base quality was not reported, and no clone a single base away is much larger than it. This sample was included in a study of blood T cells in healthy people across ages (dated by TCRdb to the mid-2010s). A note on the overall study: In model experiments, roughly one uniquely barcoded TCR beta cDNA molecule per two T cells was captured by template switching. To track age-related changes in TCR beta repertoire diversity, the study relied on deep sequencing normalized with unique cDNA molecular identifiers. Donors were grouped into four age groups: young (average 16 years), middle-aged (roughly 38), aged (about 60) and long-lived (82). To avoid experimental bias, donors of different ages were randomly spread across the sequencing lanes. Using the same blood draw, the study looked at two additional independent replicas of 1 million unique cDNA reads for two donors, one aged 18 to 30 and the other aged 80 or older.

The library relied on 5' RACE. The instrument given in TCRdb is Illumina HiSeq 2500. A second PCR of 7 to 11 cycles was run with a J-beta primer mix and a sample-barcoded 5' primer. A unique molecular identifier was introduced onto each TCR beta cDNA molecule by a template-switch 5' adaptor carrying 12 random nucleotides. At least 2.5 million CDR3-containing paired-end reads were obtained from each sample. The Mint cDNA synthesis kit, primed by a TRBC-specific oligonucleotide, was used to synthesize first-strand cDNA from all RNA. After uracil-DNA glycosylase treatment, a first 18-cycle PCR used universal primers M1SS and BC2_uni_R on all cDNA. In the original analysis: Normalization of each sample was performed by random selection of 1 million high-quality reads, each carrying a distinct molecular identifier. Reads with shared molecular identifiers were discarded instead of being binned into consensus sequences. CDR3 identification, clonotype clustering and error correction used MiTCR with a Q25 quality threshold and the strictest error-elimination algorithm. Lower-bound total TCR beta diversity was estimated with a nonparametric unseen species model using Euler transformation. In TCRdb, the public reads were trimmed at Q25 with fastp and aligned with MiXCR, with productive beta chains retained. Every entry covers one CDR3 protein and lists the most common genes and DNA from its rows. These V and J calls derive from TCRdb rather than the authors' analysis. The sample has about 1,800,000 distinct CDR3 sequences on record, about 28% of them singletons. Approximately 7.7% of the sample is held by the ten biggest clonotypes.

Trimming takes 6 bases from V and 8 bases from J, and the germline ends sit 11 bases apart. Per the germline V gene, MDHEN is the CDR1 and SYDVKM is the CDR2. The CDR3, cysteine through phenylalanine, is 12 amino acids long. The DNA shown is the 36-base CDR3, in frame from base 1. Systemically healthy Caucasian individuals from Russia, over 30 in total and aged roughly 6 to 95 years, were included as donors. Each donor gave 8 to 10 milliliters of peripheral blood, drawn into EDTA-treated Vacutainer tubes. Ficoll-Paque density-gradient centrifugation was used to isolate PBMCs, with at least 6 million obtained per sample. Trizol reagent was used to extract total RNA from the PBMCs, yielding at least 5 micrograms per sample. For every donor, flow cytometry on a PBMC aliquot measured the percentage of naive CD45RAhigh/CD27high T cells. Summary of the overall study and its limitations: Bulk unsorted PBMC profiling prevented conclusive comparison of naive and antigen-experienced compartments. Observed TCR beta diversity per million T cells fell roughly linearly with age, and a significant reduction was already apparent by age roughly 40. The long-lived group showed more naive CD4+ T cells, fewer expanded clones and increased TCR diversity than the aged group, suggesting age selection. The percentage of naive T cells measured by flow cytometry correlated strongly with observed TCR beta diversity. Estimates of total diversity based on one million sequenced T cells were considered lower bounds and underestimates. Because donor CMV infection status was unknown, age-related changes in expanded clonotypes were potentially confounded.

This TCR derives from a woman under 40 in good health. Sequenced input: blood. Rearrangement joined TRBV28 to TRBJ2-1; tentative D gene TRBD2, with 5 bases matching. The DNA sequence is TGTGCCAGCAGCTCGGGGAGTCATGAGCAGTTCTTC. Its product reads: CASSSGSHEQFF.